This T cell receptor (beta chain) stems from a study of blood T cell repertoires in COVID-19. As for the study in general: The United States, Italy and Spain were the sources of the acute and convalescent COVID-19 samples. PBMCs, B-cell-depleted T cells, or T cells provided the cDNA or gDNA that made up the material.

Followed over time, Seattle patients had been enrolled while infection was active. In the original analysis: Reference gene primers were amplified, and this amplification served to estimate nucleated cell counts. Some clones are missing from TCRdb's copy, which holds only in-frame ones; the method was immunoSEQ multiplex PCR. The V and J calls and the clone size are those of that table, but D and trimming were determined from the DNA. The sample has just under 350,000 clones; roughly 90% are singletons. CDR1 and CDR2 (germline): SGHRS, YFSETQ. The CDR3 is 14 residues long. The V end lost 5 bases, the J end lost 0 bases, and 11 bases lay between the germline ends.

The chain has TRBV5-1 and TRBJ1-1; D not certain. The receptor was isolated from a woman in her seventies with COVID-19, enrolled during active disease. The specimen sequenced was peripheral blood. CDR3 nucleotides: TGCGCCAGCAGGAGTGGTTACGTGAACACTGAAGCTTTCTTT. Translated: CASRSGYVNTEAFF.